A single sample gave rise to the 8 T cell receptor beta chains below, sequenced in a study of a mutant IDH1 vaccine in newly diagnosed glioma. What these receptors recognize is not known. TCRdb's table, derived via immunoSEQ multiplex PCR, lists solely in-frame clones and lacks some. The sample contains around 40,000 clones, approximately 84% of which appear only once. Time point denoted: week 23, last vaccination. Each dose delivered 300 ug of mutant IDH1 20-mer peptide subcutaneously with imiquimod. The sequencing used PBMCs, collected from a glioma patient whose treatment included an IDH1 peptide vaccine. The origin of the receptors is a young woman with glioma. Some clones in this sample may be carry-over from other donors' samples.

The chain employs TRBV30 and TRBJ1-2; 7 bases agree with TRBD1. V dropped 4 bases and J dropped 3; count of bases not matched to a gene: 2. The germline V gene has CDR1 GTSNPN and CDR2 SVGIG (reference sequence). The CDR3 length is 12 residues. In nucleotides, the CDR3 is TGTGCCTGGAACACAGGGGACTATGGCTACACCTTC. Protein product: CAWNTGDYGYTF.

The chain employs TRBV25-1 and TRBJ2-1; the match to TRBD2 covers 7 bases. In germline, CDR1 is MGHDK, CDR2 SYGVNS. There are 17 residues in the CDR3. V was clipped by 1 base and J by 0 bases; unmatched bases: 6. This chain's CDR3 is CASSESWREPSYNEQFF. CDR3 coding DNA: TGTGCCAGCAGTGAATCATGGCGGGAGCCCTCCTACAATGAGCAGTTCTTC. The whole variable domain, filled in from reference TRBV25-1 and TRBJ2-1, reads EADIYQTPRYLVIGTGKKITLECSQTMGHDKMYWYQQDPGMELHLIHYSYGVNSTEKGDLSSESTVSRIRTEHFPLTLESARPSHTSQYLCASSESWREPSYNEQFFGPGTRLTVL.

This chain uses TRBV5-4 with TRBJ1-6; 8 bases align to TRBD1. Trimming cost V 5 bases and J 6 bases; bases outside gene matches: 7. The CDR3 consists of 15 residues. Germline CDR1 is SGHNT and CDR2 is YYREEE (reference sequence). The CDR3 loop reads CASRHRQGSNSPLHF. CDR3 nucleotides: TGTGCCAGCAGACACCGACAGGGGAGTAATTCACCCCTCCACTTT. Based on the CDR3 plus reference TRBV5-4 and TRBJ1-6, the full variable domain is ETGVTQSPTHLIKTRGQQVTLRCSSQSGHNTVSWYQQALGQGPQFIFQYYREEENGRGNFPPRFSGLQFPNYSSELNVNALELDDSALYLCASRHRQGSNSPLHFGNGTRLTVT.

CDR3 in DNA: TGTGCCAGCAGCTTAGTTTGGAACACTGAAGCTTTCTTT. This sequence encodes CASSLVWNTEAFF. The chain joins TRBV7-9 to TRBJ1-1; D is unclear. This CDR3 is built from 13 residues. The germline V gene encodes CDR1 SEHNR and CDR2 FQNEAQ (reference sequence). The V end was cut by 1 base, the J end by 1 base, with 4 bases between.

In the case of this clone: The identical CDR3 is also encoded by other nucleotide sequences in the sample. This chain joins TRBV6-5 and TRBJ2-5; 14 positions match TRBD2. The germline V gene encodes CDR1 MNHEY and CDR2 SVGAGI. The CDR3 runs to 16 residues. Trimming removed 0 bases from V and 5 bases from J; junction bases left unmatched: 2. Here the CDR3 DNA reads TGTGCCAGCAGTTACTCGGGGACTAGCGGGGGCGAGACCCAGTACTTC. Protein sequence: CASSYSGTSGGETQYF.

The chain couples TRBV18 to TRBJ2-7, with 8 bases that match TRBD2. V lost 3 bases to trimming and J lost 0 bases; unmatched junction nucleotides: 4. The length of the CDR3 is 15 residues. From germline, CDR1 is KGHSH and CDR2 LQKENI. Written as DNA, the CDR3 is TGTGCCAGCTCACCTAGCGGGGTTAGCTCCTACGAGCAGTACTTC. Protein product: CASSPSGVSSYEQYF.

This chain connects TRBV21-1 to TRBJ2-7; the D segment call TRBD1 is taken from the table without a DNA check. TRBV21-1 is classified as a pseudogene. The CDR3 has 15 amino acids. The CDR3 region has the DNA TGTGCCAGCAGCCAGCCACGGGACAGGTCCTACGAGCAGTACTTC. Its protein product is CASSQPRDRSYEQYF.

A word on this clone: At one end the junction does not follow the germline gene, possibly because of a read error. The chain joins TRBV6-1 to TRBJ2-7; the D is unclear. There are 15 residues in the CDR3. The germline gives CDR1 MNHNS, CDR2 SASEGT. CDR3: CASSSRTAYSSEQYF. In nucleotides, the CDR3 is TGTGCCAGCAGTTCTCGGACGGCTTACTCCTCCGAGCAGTACTTC.